Below, 32 T cell receptor beta chains from the same sample are listed, as sequenced in a study of blood T cell repertoires in COVID-19. Produced via immunoSEQ multiplex PCR; TCRdb's table is partial and in-frame only. The sample holds more than 20,000 clones, around 87% seen once. The sample taken for sequencing was peripheral blood. The receptors were gathered from a man between 65 and 85 years old with acute or convalescent COVID-19.

The rearrangement joins TRBV5-1 to TRBJ2-1; D is perhaps TRBD1 (6 bases). Trimming removed 4 bases at V and 0 bases at J, with 11 bases between. Germline V gene lookup returns CDR1 SGHRS and CDR2 YFSETQ. The CDR3 has 15 amino acids. Here the CDR3 DNA reads TGCGCCAGCAGCATTGGACAGAGCTCCTACAATGAGCAGTTCTTC. The encoded protein is CASSIGQSSYNEQFF. Full variable domain (rest looked up from reference TRBV5-1 and TRBJ2-1): KAGVTQTPRYLIKTRGQQVTLSCSPISGHRSVSWYQQTPGQGLQFLFEYFSETQRNKGNFPGRFSGRQFSNSRSEMNVSTLELGDSALYLCASSIGQSSYNEQFFGPGTRLTVL.

The table lists this clone with a count of one. The rearrangement uses TRBV19 and TRBJ2-5, with 11 bases that match TRBD2. Germline V lookup: CDR1 LNHDA, CDR2 SQIVND (reference sequence). J gave up 1 base and V 2 bases, and 6 bases lay outside the gene matches. The CDR3 loop spans 17 amino acids. DNA of the CDR3: TGTGCCAGTAGTATATTGAGGACTAGCGGGCGCCAAGAGACCCAGTACTTC. Protein product: CASSILRTSGRQETQYF. Combining the CDR3 with reference TRBV19 and TRBJ2-5 gives the whole variable domain DGGITQSPKYLFRKEGQNVTLSCEQNLNHDAMYWYRQDPGQGLRLIYYSQIVNDFQKGDIAEGYSVSREKKESFPLTVTSAQKNPTAFYLCASSILRTSGRQETQYFGPGTRLLVL.

The V call is TRBV19, the J call TRBJ1-2; a weak D match, TRBD1 (6 bases). Trimming pared 7 bases from V and 5 bases from J, leaving 20 bases between. This CDR3 contains 15 residues. The V gene's germline CDR1 is LNHDA and CDR2 SQIVND (reference sequence). CDR3 nucleotides: TGTGCCAGTATTGACCCGGGACACAGCAATTATGGCTACACCTTC. Its translation: CASIDPGHSNYGYTF.

The chain recombines TRBV5-1 with TRBJ2-5, with 14 bases fitting TRBD2. V was clipped by 8 bases and J by 5 bases; unmatched bases: 17. This CDR3 is built from 18 residues. Germline V lookup: CDR1 SGHRS, CDR2 YFSETQ. As DNA, the CDR3 is TGCGCCAGTTCGATTGGGACTAGCGGGAGAGCGGGCCGGGAGACCCAGTACTTC. Its translation: CASSIGTSGRAGRETQYF.

The CDR3 protein is CASSGDSDGYTF. CDR3 nucleotide sequence: TGTGCCAGCAGTGGAGACAGCGATGGCTACACCTTC. This chain joins TRBV2 and TRBJ1-2; the D gene is possibly TRBD1 (5 bases). V dropped 4 bases and J dropped 6 bases, with 9 bases sitting between them. In germline, CDR1 is SNHLY, CDR2 FYNNEI. The CDR3 has 12 residues.

The V gene is TRBV4-1, the J gene TRBJ2-1, with D maybe TRBD2 (6 bases). This CDR3 comprises 16 residues. The germline V gene has CDR1 MGHRA and CDR2 YSYEKL. V lost 0 bases and J lost 7, with 16 bases in between. CDR3 sequence reads: CASSQDTGAGGNEQFF. The CDR3 coding sequence is TGCGCCAGCAGCCAAGATACCGGGGCTGGGGGGAATGAGCAGTTCTTC.

This clone has only one observation. This chain uses TRBV4-3 with TRBJ1-2, with a weak D call TRBD1 (5 bases). In germline, CDR1 is LGHNA, CDR2 YSLEER. The CDR3 spans 15 residues. Trimming left V 0 bases short and J 7 bases short, with 15 bases between. CDR3 bases: TGCGCCAGCAGCCAAGATTTTAAGGGGTTCTCTGGCTACACCTTC. Its protein product is CASSQDFKGFSGYTF.

J is TRBJ1-1 and V is TRBV11-3, with 7 bases that match TRBD1. The J segment lost 5 bases and the V segment lost 0 bases, leaving 3 bases of the junction unmatched. Germline V gene data show CDR1 as SGHNT and CDR2 as YENEEA. The CDR3 totals 14 residues. The DNA of the CDR3 is TGTGCCAGCAGCTTAGATTCAGGGGGGACTGAAGCTTTCTTT. It is translated as CASSLDSGGTEAFF.

The rearrangement uses TRBV19 and TRBJ1-1, with 9 nucleotides matching TRBD1. The CDR3 runs 16 residues. The junction had 5 bases not matched to a gene; V was cut back by 1 base and J by 2 bases. Germline V gene data show CDR1 as LNHDA and CDR2 as SQIVND (reference sequence). CDR3 protein: CASSIGPGQGNTEAFF. The CDR3 DNA sequence: TGTGCCAGTAGTATAGGTCCGGGACAGGGAAACACTGAAGCTTTCTTT. Complete variable domain (other parts from reference TRBV19 and TRBJ1-1): DGGITQSPKYLFRKEGQNVTLSCEQNLNHDAMYWYRQDPGQGLRLIYYSQIVNDFQKGDIAEGYSVSREKKESFPLTVTSAQKNPTAFYLCASSIGPGQGNTEAFFGQGTRLTVV.

This sequence joins TRBV18 and TRBJ2-2; TRBD1 matches 8 bases. The V and J ends lost 5 bases and 4 bases, in that order; junction bases with no gene match: 6. Looked up from germline, CDR1 is KGHSH and CDR2 is LQKENI. This CDR3 spans 15 amino acids. CDR3 amino acids: CASSSRQGSTGELFF. CDR3 DNA: TGTGCCAGCTCATCCCGACAGGGGTCCACCGGGGAGCTGTTTTTT.

V gene TRBV6-5 combines with J gene TRBJ2-7; the match to TRBD1 covers 9 bases. This CDR3 has 13 amino acids. Germline V gene sequence: CDR1 MNHEY, CDR2 SVGAGI. Trimming cost V 6 bases and J 3 bases; bases outside gene matches: 3. The CDR3 sequence is CASSGTGNYEQYF. DNA for the CDR3: TGTGCCAGCAGCGGGACAGGGAACTACGAGCAGTACTTC.

The chain couples TRBV5-4 to TRBJ2-3; D possibly corresponds to TRBD2 (6 bases). V was shortened by 6 bases and J by 3 bases, with 20 bases between the two germline ends. The CDR3 contains 16 residues. CDR1 SGHNT and CDR2 YYREEE come from the germline V gene (reference sequence). The CDR3 spells CASTQGGAGRTDTQYF. The CDR3 DNA follows: TGTGCCAGCACCCAGGGAGGAGCAGGGCGTACAGATACGCAGTATTTT.

This rearrangement joins TRBV2 to TRBJ1-2; D perhaps matches TRBD1 (5 bases). This CDR3 has 14 residues. The germline CDR1 and CDR2 sequences are SNHLY and FYNNEI. The V and J ends lost 3 bases and 5 bases respectively, with 13 bases between them. CDR3 amino acids: CASSEVSAGYGYTF. CDR3 bases: TGTGCCAGCAGTGAGGTCTCGGCAGGGTATGGCTACACCTTC.

V and J are TRBV4-3 and TRBJ2-5; TRBD1 aligns across 8 bases. J gave up 2 bases and V 0 bases, and 2 bases lay outside the gene matches. Germline CDR1 reads LGHNA; CDR2 reads YSLEER. The length of the CDR3 is 15 residues. The CDR3 reads CASSQDRTGQETQYF. In DNA, the CDR3 is TGCGCCAGCAGCCAAGATCGGACAGGGCAAGAGACCCAGTACTTC.

The CDR3: CAISEGSKGRGEQYF. CDR3 DNA: TGTGCCATCAGTGAAGGGTCGAAGGGTCGCGGGGAGCAGTACTTC. V is TRBV10-3 and J is TRBJ2-7, with D possibly being TRBD2 (5 bases). The CDR3 has 15 residues. Germline V lookup: CDR1 ENHRY, CDR2 SYGVKD. The V and J ends lost 3 bases and 7 bases respectively, with 19 bases between them.

The chain uses TRBV11-2 and TRBJ2-2; 8 bases are a match to TRBD2. Per germline, CDR1 SGHAT and CDR2 FQNNGV. The CDR3 runs to 15 residues. J was trimmed by 5 bases and V by 1 base; bases with no gene match: 3. The CDR3 nucleotides read TGTGCCAGCAGCTTAGTCTCTAGCGGGACCGGGGAGCTGTTTTTT. Its translation: CASSLVSSGTGELFF.

This clone has only a few counts. The chain employs TRBV4-2 and TRBJ1-5; unclear D gene. V gave up 0 bases and J gave up 0 bases, with 6 bases separating them. CDR1 and CDR2 (germline): LGHNA, YNFKEQ. The CDR3 covers 15 residues. The CDR3 spells CASSQDRSSNQPQHF. The CDR3 DNA reads TGTGCCAGCAGCCAAGATAGGAGTAGCAATCAGCCCCAGCATTTT.

The genes are TRBV6-2 or TRBV6-3 and TRBJ1-5, with 7 bases lining up with TRBD1. The CDR3 has 14 amino acids. Trimming at V came to 5 bases and at J to 5 bases, leaving 6 bases not matched to a gene. The V gene's germline CDR1 is MNHEY and CDR2 SVGEGT. The CDR3 nucleotides read TGTGCCAGCAGTAGGGACAGTAGTTATCAGCCCCAGCATTTT. Translation: CASSRDSSYQPQHF.

The chain carries TRBV7-3 and TRBJ2-4, with 8 bases aligning to TRBD2. Germline loops: CDR1 SGHTA, CDR2 FQGTGA. The CDR3 consists of 15 residues. After removal of 4 bases from V and 8 bases from J, the junction contained 10 bases not matched to a gene. The CDR3 here is CASSSGGSSGDIQYF. For the CDR3, the DNA is TGTGCCAGCAGCTCGGGGGGGTCCTCCGGAGACATTCAGTACTTC.

The gene calls are TRBV14 and TRBJ2-3; 8 bases line up with TRBD2. This CDR3 has 15 residues. Germline assignment: CDR1 SGHDN and CDR2 FVKESK. The V and J ends lost 4 bases and 5 bases, in that order; junction bases with no gene match: 8. Here the CDR3 reads CASSRTSGGGDTQYF. The CDR3 DNA is TGTGCCAGCAGCCGAACTAGCGGAGGGGGAGATACGCAGTATTTT.

This chain uses TRBV28 with TRBJ2-2; 8 bases agree with TRBD2. CDR1 and CDR2 from the germline V gene are MDHEN and SYDVKM. V trimming: 8 bases; J trimming: 5 bases; junction bases outside the gene matches: 16. This CDR3 is built from 17 residues. The CDR3 nucleotides read TGTGCCAGCCAACCTCTCGCGGGAGGTCGAGAGACCGGGGAGCTGTTTTTT. Translated: CASQPLAGGRETGELFF.

This clone has more than one count but fewer than ten. This chain joins TRBV7-2 and TRBJ2-1; TRBD2 agrees at 9 bases. In germline, CDR1 is SGHTA, CDR2 FQGNSA. V gave up 5 bases and J gave up 13 bases; unmatched junction bases: 12. The CDR3 has 14 residues. CDR3 in DNA: TGTGCCAGCAGCCCCCGGATAGCTAGCGGGGACCAGTTCTTC. Protein sequence: CASSPRIASGDQFF.

The chain recombines TRBV18 with TRBJ1-3, with 7 nucleotides matching TRBD1. The CDR3 loop spans 15 amino acids. Unmatched junction bases numbered 4, after V lost 5 bases and J lost 0 bases. The germline gives CDR1 KGHSH, CDR2 LQKENI. As DNA, the CDR3 is TGTGCCAGCTCAACGGACAGGTTCTCTGGAAACACCATATATTTT. This encodes CASSTDRFSGNTIYF. Full variable domain (missing parts from reference TRBV18 and TRBJ1-3): NAGVMQNPRHLVRRRGQEARLRCSPMKGHSHVYWYRQLPEEGLKFMVYLQKENIIDESGMPKERFSAEFPKEGPSILRIQQVVRGDSAAYFCASSTDRFSGNTIYFGEGSWLTVV.

The chain combines TRBV4-2 with TRBJ1-1, with a tentative D call TRBD1 (5 bases). Trimming removed 0 bases at V and 5 bases at J, with 7 bases between. Germline V lookup: CDR1 LGHNA, CDR2 YNFKEQ. This CDR3 has 13 amino acids. Here the CDR3 reads CASSQEEGTEAFF. CDR3 sequence (DNA): TGTGCCAGCAGCCAAGAGGAGGGGACTGAAGCTTTCTTT.

The chain employs TRBV11-2 and TRBJ2-1, with 7 bases matching TRBD1. Germline V gene data show CDR1 as SGHAT and CDR2 as FQNNGV. J lost 5 bases, V lost 6 bases, and 10 bases had no gene match. The CDR3 covers 15 residues. CDR3 region: CASSFTGARDNEQFF. The CDR3 DNA reads TGTGCCAGCAGTTTCACAGGGGCGAGGGACAATGAGCAGTTCTTC.

The chain couples TRBV3-1 (or the pseudogene TRBV3-2) to TRBJ1-1; D not resolved. The CDR3 has 12 amino acids. V was trimmed by 4 bases and J by 11 bases, leaving 14 bases between them. The V gene's germline CDR1 is LGHDT and CDR2 YNNKEL (reference sequence). The CDR3 loop is CASSPPGGRAFF. In DNA, the CDR3 is TGTGCCAGCAGCCCACCCGGAGGGCGTGCTTTCTTT.

The CDR3 region has the DNA TGCGCCAGCAGCTTGGTGCTAGCGGAGCAAGAGACCCAGTACTTC. This translates into CASSLVLAEQETQYF. The chain combines TRBV5-1 with TRBJ2-5, with 7 bases that match TRBD2. With V trimmed by 0 bases and J by 2 bases, 4 bases remained unmatched. The CDR3 is made up of 15 amino acids. Per germline, CDR1 SGHRS and CDR2 YFSETQ. Complete variable domain (other parts from reference TRBV5-1 and TRBJ2-5): KAGVTQTPRYLIKTRGQQVTLSCSPISGHRSVSWYQQTPGQGLQFLFEYFSETQRNKGNFPGRFSGRQFSNSRSEMNVSTLELGDSALYLCASSLVLAEQETQYFGPGTRLLVL.

The chain recombines TRBV7-2 with TRBJ1-1, with D possibly being TRBD1 (5 bases). Germline values: CDR1 SGHTA, CDR2 FQGNSA. The CDR3 runs to 15 residues. The V and J ends lost 6 bases and 6 bases respectively, with 20 bases between them. The CDR3 DNA is TGTGCCAGCAGTCCGGAGCCAGGGCAGGCGGCTGAAGCTTTCTTT. It specifies CASSPEPGQAAEAFF. Full variable domain (remainder filled in from reference TRBV7-2 and TRBJ1-1): GAGVSQSPSNKVTEKGKDVELRCDPISGHTALYWYRQSLGQGLEFLIYFQGNSAPDKSGLPSDRFSAERTGGSVSTLTIQRTQQEDSAVYLCASSPEPGQAAEAFFGQGTRLTVV.

The V gene is TRBV6-2 or TRBV6-3, the J gene TRBJ2-7, with 11 bases matching TRBD2. V lost 6 bases and J lost 1; bases outside the gene matches: 8. The CDR3 totals 16 residues. Per germline, CDR1 MNHEY and CDR2 SVGEGT. The CDR3 loop is CASSLGLAARSYEQYF. The CDR3 bases are TGTGCCAGCAGCCTGGGACTAGCGGCGCGTTCCTACGAGCAGTACTTC.

This clone came up a few times. This chain joins TRBV4-1 and TRBJ2-7; D is undetermined. The CDR3 contains 15 residues. Germline CDR1 and CDR2: MGHRA and YSYEKL. V lost 1 base to trimming and J lost 0 bases, with 10 bases between them. DNA for the CDR3: TGCGCCAGCAGCCAAGGAGTTCCAGGCTCCTACGAGCAGTACTTC. Translation: CASSQGVPGSYEQYF.

The genes are TRBV21-1 and TRBJ1-2; the D call TRBD1 from the table was never checked on the DNA. TRBV21-1 is a recognized pseudogene. The CDR3 spans 15 residues. The CDR3 is CASRGPRDNVYGYTF. The DNA for the CDR3 is TGTGCCAGCCGAGGTCCCAGGGACAATGTCTATGGCTACACCTTC.

The rearrangement joins TRBV2 to TRBJ2-7; 9 bases align to TRBD2. This CDR3 contains 18 residues. Germline V gene sequence: CDR1 SNHLY, CDR2 FYNNEI. Trimming took 1 base from V and 5 from J; bases not matched to a gene: 15. The CDR3 protein is CASSEGDARTSARDEQYF. In DNA form, the CDR3 reads TGTGCCAGCAGTGAAGGGGACGCTAGGACTAGCGCCCGAGACGAGCAGTACTTC.